Presented here are 23 T cell receptor beta chains from one specimen sequenced in a study of spatial heterogeneity in lung cancer. Each CDR3 protein gets one entry after TCRdb re-called the 5' RACE reads with MiXCR. Of around 20,000 distinct CDR3 sequences listed, under 20% were seen once; the top ten hold over 12%. Time point specified: sample taken at primary tumor resection. Whole RNA from tumor, nontumor lung or frozen PBMC was sequenced unsorted. Sequencing was performed on PBMCs, taken at surgery. All receptors derive from a male donor with early-stage non-small cell lung cancer.

This clonotype has more than one count but fewer than ten. CDR3 amino acids: CASSLQGSGEQFF. CDR3 in DNA: TGTGCCAGCTCACTACAGGGGAGTGGTGAGCAGTTCTTC. This sequence joins TRBV18 and TRBJ2-1, with TRBD1 matching 7 bases. Losses at the gene ends were 4 bases for V and 9 bases for J; bases not matched to a gene: 6. Germline V lookup: CDR1 KGHSH, CDR2 LQKENI. The CDR3 is 13 amino acids.

By sample share, this clonotype is medium-sized. The rearrangement joins TRBV27 to TRBJ2-3; no clear D. V gave up 4 bases and J gave up 0 bases, with 11 bases separating them. The CDR3 runs 15 residues. Germline V gives CDR1 MNHEY, CDR2 SMNVEV (reference sequence). CDR3 sequence (DNA): TGTGCCAGCAGTTCGGTGACCCTTAGCACAGATACGCAGTATTTT. It encodes CASSSVTLSTDTQYF.

This chain uses TRBV9 with TRBJ2-7; unclear D gene. With 4 bases removed from V and 5 bases from J, the gap between germline ends came to 16 bases. This CDR3 region has 14 residues. Germline assignment: CDR1 SGDLS and CDR2 YYNGEE. The CDR3 DNA is TGTGCCAGCAGCACACCAGGCTTTAGGGACGAGCAGTACTTC. Protein sequence: CASSTPGFRDEQYF. Combining the CDR3 with reference TRBV9 and TRBJ2-7 gives the whole variable domain DSGVTQTPKHLITATGQRVTLRCSPRSGDLSVYWYQQSLDQGLQFLIQYYNGEERAKGNILERFSAQQFPDLHSELNLSSLELGDSALYFCASSTPGFRDEQYFGPGTRLTVT.

This clonotype was found a few times. The chain couples TRBV6-5 to TRBJ2-7, with no clear D. Germline assignment: CDR1 MNHEY and CDR2 SVGAGI. Trimming removed 0 bases at V and 8 bases at J, with 5 bases between. CDR3 length equals 11 residues. CDR3 sequence: CASSYSGKQYF. CDR3 bases: TGTGCCAGCAGTTACTCGGGCAAGCAGTACTTC.

Here the CDR3 DNA reads TGTGCCAGCAGCTTACAGGGAGAAGAGCAGTTCTTC. It encodes CASSLQGEEQFF. The V call is TRBV7-9, the J call TRBJ2-1, with D perhaps assigned TRBD1 or TRBD2 (5 bases each). This CDR3 spans 12 amino acids. V was pared by 2 bases and J by 10 bases, with 9 bases between. Germline V lookup: CDR1 SEHNR, CDR2 FQNEAQ (reference sequence). The whole variable domain, filled in from reference TRBV7-9 and TRBJ2-1, reads DTGVSQNPRHKITKRGQNVTFRCDPISEHNRLYWYRQTLGQGPEFLTYFQNEAQLEKSRLLSDRFSAERPKGSFSTLEIQRTEQGDSAMYLCASSLQGEEQFFGPGTRLTVL.

This clonotype counts as medium-sized. The chain carries TRBV28 and TRBJ2-5, with D unclear. CDR3 size: 13 residues. V was clipped by 4 bases and J by 2 bases, with 8 bases between them. The germline V gene has CDR1 MDHEN and CDR2 SYDVKM. The CDR3 protein is CASSSQIQETQYF. The CDR3 DNA reads as TGTGCCAGCAGTTCCCAGATTCAAGAGACCCAGTACTTC.

The V call is TRBV20-1, the J call TRBJ1-6, with 7 bases matching TRBD1. CDR1 is DFQATT, CDR2 SNEGSKA, per germline (reference sequence). The CDR3 has 17 residues. V shed 0 bases and J 3 bases; nucleotides not matched to a gene: 8. Written as DNA, the CDR3 is TGCAGTGCTAGAGAGGTGCAGGGGGTTATCTATAATTCACCCCTCCACTTT. Amino acid sequence: CSAREVQGVIYNSPLHF.

This chain connects TRBV29-1 to TRBJ2-3, with 11 bases matching TRBD2. V was pared by 4 bases and J by 2 bases, with 5 bases of the junction left unmatched. Looked up from germline, CDR1 is SQVTM and CDR2 is ANQGSEA. The CDR3 spans 15 residues. Here the CDR3 DNA reads TGCAGCGTTGCAGGACTAGCGGGTTCCACAGATACGCAGTATTTT. Translation: CSVAGLAGSTDTQYF.

This clonotype was observed many times. The rearrangement uses TRBV6-5 and TRBJ1-2; 7 bases are a match to TRBD1. The CDR3 consists of 13 residues. After removal of 0 bases from V and 7 bases from J, the junction contained 2 bases not matched to a gene. Germline loops: CDR1 MNHEY, CDR2 SVGAGI. The CDR3 coding sequence is TGTGCCAGCAGTTACTCCAACAGGGGTGGCTACACCTTC. This encodes CASSYSNRGGYTF.

This chain joins TRBV20-1 and TRBJ2-1, with 9 bases lining up with TRBD1. CDR1 and CDR2 from the germline V gene are DFQATT and SNEGSKA (reference sequence). Germline trimming cut 3 bases from V and 10 bases from J; bases unmatched to any gene: 16. This CDR3 has 16 amino acids. CDR3 sequence: CSARQSRGQGIREQFF. CDR3 sequence (DNA): TGCAGTGCTAGGCAAAGTAGGGGACAGGGCATTCGAGAGCAGTTCTTC.

This clonotype was found many times. The rearrangement uses TRBV19 and TRBJ2-5; 11 bases are shared with TRBD2. Germline CDR1 and CDR2: LNHDA and SQIVND (reference sequence). V lost 4 bases, J lost 3 bases, and 1 base stayed unmatched. The CDR3 sequence is 14 residues long. The CDR3 reads CASSTLAGEETQYF. In DNA form, the CDR3 reads TGTGCCAGTAGTACACTAGCGGGAGAAGAGACCCAGTACTTC.

The V and J genes are TRBV2 and TRBJ1-3; unclear D gene. The CDR3 extends over 14 amino acids. Trimming shortened V by 3 bases and J by 0 bases, and 6 bases separated the two germline ends. Germline V lookup: CDR1 SNHLY, CDR2 FYNNEI. CDR3 sequence: CASSDLFSGNTIYF. CDR3 coding DNA: TGTGCCAGCAGTGATCTGTTCTCTGGAAACACCATATATTTT.

The CDR3 spells CASSIPGTGNYGYTF. DNA for the CDR3: TGTGCCAGTAGTATCCCCGGGACAGGGAACTATGGCTACACCTTC. The chain recombines TRBV19 with TRBJ1-2; 9 nucleotides line up with TRBD1. CDR3 length: 15 amino acids. The ends lost 3 bases at V and 2 bases at J; junction bases unmatched: 4. CDR1 LNHDA and CDR2 SQIVND come from the germline V gene (reference sequence).

This clonotype is medium-sized by share. The chain couples TRBV7-9 to TRBJ2-7, with D tentatively TRBD2 (5 bases). Trimming took 5 bases from V and 3 from J, leaving 11 bases between them. The CDR3 is 13 amino acids. Germline assignment: CDR1 SEHNR and CDR2 FQNEAQ (reference sequence). CDR3 region: CASSPTGVYEQYF. CDR3 DNA sequence: TGTGCCAGCAGCCCTACCGGGGTCTACGAGCAGTACTTC.

The chain recombines TRBV6-5 with TRBJ1-5; D is ambiguous. With 7 bases removed from V and 3 bases from J, the gap between germline ends came to 7 bases. Germline CDR1 and CDR2: MNHEY and SVGAGI. This CDR3 is built from 12 residues. The CDR3 reads CASMGVNQPQHF. CDR3 nucleotide sequence: TGTGCCAGCATGGGAGTCAATCAGCCCCAGCATTTT.

On this clonotype: This may stem from a read error, because a much larger clone lies one nucleotide away. V is TRBV9 and J is TRBJ2-2; D may be TRBD2 (6 bases). The CDR3 consists of 13 residues. Germline CDR1 reads SGDLS; CDR2 reads YYNGEE. CDR3 sequence reads: CASSVRVGGEQFF. CDR3 DNA: TGTGCCAGCAGCGTCAGGGTGGGCGGGGAGCAGTTTTTT.

This clonotype counts as medium-sized. The chain combines TRBV19 with TRBJ1-1; the D gene is possibly TRBD1 (6 bases). Germline CDR1 LNHDA, CDR2 SQIVND (reference sequence). V lost 3 bases and J 0 bases, leaving 14 bases between the germline ends. The CDR3 contains 16 residues. CDR3 sequence (DNA): TGTGCCAGTAGTATGGGGGGCGAGGGGATGAACACTGAAGCTTTCTTT. Its translation is CASSMGGEGMNTEAFF.

This clonotype was observed many times. The chain combines TRBV5-8 with TRBJ1-2, with D possibly TRBD1 on 6 matching bases. CDR3 length: 13 residues. V gave up 7 bases and J gave up 4 bases, with 14 bases separating them. CDR1 and CDR2 (germline): SGHTS, YDEGEE. The CDR3 DNA reads as TGTGCCAGCGGACCGACAGGAGTCTATGGCTACACCTTC. Amino acids: CASGPTGVYGYTF.

For the CDR3, the DNA is TGTGCCAGCGGGGTCCAGGGGGCATCCGGGGAGCTGTTTTTT. It is translated as CASGVQGASGELFF. The chain has TRBV2 and TRBJ2-2, with 8 bases fitting TRBD1. Trimming took 8 bases from V and 6 from J; bases not matched to a gene: 8. CDR1 and CDR2 (germline): SNHLY, FYNNEI. The CDR3 length is 14 residues.

Comments on this clonotype: This may arise from a read error, as a much more abundant clone is one base away. The V call is TRBV20-1, the J call TRBJ1-4; no clear D gene. The CDR3 spans 11 residues. Trimming removed 6 bases at V and 6 bases at J, with 8 bases between. Germline CDR1 and CDR2: DFQATT and SNEGSKA (reference sequence). The CDR3 reads CSALIDEKLFF. Here the CDR3 DNA reads TGCAGTGCCCTGATTGATGAAAAACTGTTTTTT.

This clonotype counts as medium-sized. This chain links TRBV24-1 with TRBJ2-5, with D unresolved. In germline, CDR1 is KGHDR, CDR2 SFDVKD. The germline V and J ends were trimmed by 3 bases and 1 base, with 5 bases remaining between them. The CDR3 has 13 amino acids. The DNA of the CDR3 is TGTGCCACCAGTGATGGGCCCCAAGAGACCCAGTACTTC. As protein: CATSDGPQETQYF.

This clonotype was detected only a few times. This chain links TRBV19 with TRBJ2-7; the match to TRBD1 covers 11 bases. V trimming: 6 bases; J trimming: 2 bases; junction bases outside the gene matches: 6. Germline V gene lookup returns CDR1 LNHDA and CDR2 SQIVND (reference sequence). The length of the CDR3 is 15 residues. The CDR3 here is CASSNPGQGAYEQYF. Written as DNA, the CDR3 is TGTGCCAGTAGCAACCCGGGACAGGGGGCCTACGAGCAGTACTTC.

This clonotype turned up a few times. The chain employs TRBV10-3 and TRBJ2-5; perhaps TRBD1 as D (6 bases). Germline V gives CDR1 ENHRY, CDR2 SYGVKD. V lost 6 bases, J lost 5 bases, and 13 bases lay in between. This CDR3 region has 13 residues. The CDR3 spells CAISLTGWETQYF. In DNA, the CDR3 is TGTGCCATCAGCCTTACAGGGTGGGAGACCCAGTACTTC.